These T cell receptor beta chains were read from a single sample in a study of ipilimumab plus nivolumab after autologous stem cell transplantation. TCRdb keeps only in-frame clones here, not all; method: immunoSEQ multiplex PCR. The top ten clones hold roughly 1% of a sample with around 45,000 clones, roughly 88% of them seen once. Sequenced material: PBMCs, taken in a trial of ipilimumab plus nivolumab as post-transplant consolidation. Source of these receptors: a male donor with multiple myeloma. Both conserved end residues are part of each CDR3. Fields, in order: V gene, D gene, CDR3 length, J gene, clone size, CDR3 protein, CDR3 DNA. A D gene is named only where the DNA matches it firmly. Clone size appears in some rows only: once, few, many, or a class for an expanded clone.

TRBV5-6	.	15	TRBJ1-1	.	CASSLVGLGGPEAFF	TGTGCCAGCAGCTTGGTGGGACTAGGAGGCCCTGAAGCTTTCTTT
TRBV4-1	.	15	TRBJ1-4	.	CASSQARQTNEKLFF	TGCGCCAGCAGCCAAGCCAGGCAAACTAATGAAAAACTGTTTTTT
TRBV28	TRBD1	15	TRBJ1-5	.	CASSLIVTGGQPQHF	TGTGCCAGCAGTTTGATCGTGACAGGGGGACAGCCCCAGCATTTT
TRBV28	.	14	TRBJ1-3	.	CASSLTSSGNTIYF	TGTGCCAGCAGTTTAACATCCTCTGGAAACACCATATATTTT
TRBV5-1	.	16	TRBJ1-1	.	CASSPGPEFGGTEAFF	TGCGCCAGCAGCCCCGGACCCGAATTTGGGGGCACTGAAGCTTTCTTT
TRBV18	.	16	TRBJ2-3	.	CASSPPQGLSTDTQYF	TGTGCCAGCTCACCACCCCAGGGCTTATCCACAGATACGCAGTATTTT
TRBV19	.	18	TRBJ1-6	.	CASNRGREDNSYNSPLHF	TGTGCCAGTAATCGAGGAAGAGAGGATAACTCCTATAATTCACCCCTCCACTTT
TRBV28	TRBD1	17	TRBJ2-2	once	CASSHAQGIHDTGELFF	TGTGCCAGCAGTCACGCACAGGGGATCCACGACACCGGGGAGCTGTTTTTT
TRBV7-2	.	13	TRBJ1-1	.	CASSAHGGTEAFF	TGTGCCAGCAGTGCTCATGGGGGCACTGAAGCTTTCTTT
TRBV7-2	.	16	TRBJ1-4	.	CASTPTGFSTNEKLFF	TGTGCCAGCACCCCCACCGGCTTTTCAACTAATGAAAAACTGTTTTTT
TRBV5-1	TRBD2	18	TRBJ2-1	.	CASSLVVSGISSYNEQFF	TGCGCCAGCAGCTTGGTAGTTAGCGGGATCAGCTCCTACAATGAGCAGTTCTTC
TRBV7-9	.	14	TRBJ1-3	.	CASTTEVFGNTIYF	TGTGCCAGCACCACGGAAGTCTTTGGAAACACCATATATTTT
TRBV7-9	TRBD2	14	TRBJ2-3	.	CASSLDGRADTQYF	TGTGCCAGCAGCTTAGACGGGAGGGCGGATACGCAGTATTTT